Following are 27 T cell receptor beta chains from one sample sequenced in a study of T cell changes during pregnancy in multiple sclerosis. Profiled with immunoSEQ multiplex PCR; TCRdb holds only in-frame clones, not every one. Here the sample spans tens of thousands of clones, around nine tenths being singletons. The sample was CD4+ T cells from peripheral blood mononuclear cells, taken before pregnancy. All receptors come from a female donor with multiple sclerosis, enrolled in a pregnancy study.

The chain links TRBV6-5 to TRBJ1-1; a weak D match, TRBD1 (6 bases). Germline lookup yields CDR1 MNHEY and CDR2 SVGAGI. The CDR3 runs 15 residues. Trimming took off 4 bases at V and 3 bases at J, with 15 bases between the two ends. CDR3 amino acids: CASSSQQGKDTEAFF. The DNA for the CDR3 is TGTGCCAGCAGTTCCCAACAGGGTAAGGACACTGAAGCTTTCTTT.

This sequence joins TRBV5-1 and TRBJ1-1, with 8 bases lining up with TRBD1. The CDR3 is 15 residues long. Germline V gives CDR1 SGHRS, CDR2 YFSETQ. V shed 3 bases and J 4 bases; nucleotides not matched to a gene: 8. The chain's CDR3 is CASSWSAGGITEAFF. In nucleotides, the CDR3 is TGCGCCAGCAGCTGGAGCGCAGGGGGCATCACTGAAGCTTTCTTT.

The genes are TRBV7-6 and TRBJ2-3; 10 positions match TRBD2. With V trimmed by 2 bases and J by 2 bases, 7 bases remained unmatched. The CDR3 has 17 residues. The germline CDR1 and CDR2 sequences are SGHVS and FNYEAQ. CDR3 protein: CASSLSRLAGATDTQYF. The CDR3, as DNA: TGTGCCAGCAGCTTATCTCGACTAGCGGGCGCCACAGATACGCAGTATTTT.

This chain uses TRBV2 with TRBJ2-1, with 11 bases lining up with TRBD2. Germline CDR1 and CDR2: SNHLY and FYNNEI. With 9 bases clipped from V and 1 base from J, the junction kept 5 bases outside the gene matches. The CDR3 runs to 15 residues. The CDR3 reads CASIAGGPSYNEQFF. Written as DNA, the CDR3 is TGTGCCAGTATAGCGGGAGGGCCTTCCTACAATGAGCAGTTCTTC.

The rearrangement links TRBV7-8 to TRBJ2-3; TRBD2 is a possible D gene (6 bases). Germline V CDR1 and CDR2: SGHVS, FQNEAQ. Trimming cost V 9 bases and J 6 bases, with 10 bases left between them. CDR3 size: 11 residues. The CDR3 protein is CASSGEDTQYF. The CDR3 DNA follows: TGTGCCAGTAGCGGAGAGGATACGCAGTATTTT.

V usage is TRBV19 and J usage is TRBJ1-1; D gene unclear. Trimming stripped 10 bases from V and 1 base from J, with 13 bases between. The germline gives CDR1 LNHDA, CDR2 SQIVND (reference sequence). The CDR3 has 13 amino acids. CDR3 amino acids: CATISEENTEAFF. The CDR3 DNA sequence: TGTGCCACCATCAGTGAAGAGAACACTGAAGCTTTCTTT.

The chain links TRBV6-5 to TRBJ2-2; the D gene is possibly TRBD1 (5 bases). Germline V gene data show CDR1 as MNHEY and CDR2 as SVGAGI. V gave up 8 bases and J gave up 1 base, with 11 bases separating them. This CDR3 region has 14 residues. The CDR3 is CASRKGWNTGELFF. The CDR3 bases are TGTGCCAGCCGGAAGGGGTGGAACACCGGGGAGCTGTTTTTT.

This clone has a single count. The germline gene is not matched at one end of the junction; a read error may be the cause. The rearrangement joins TRBV13 to TRBJ2-7, with D perhaps TRBD2 (5 bases). The CDR3 spans 12 residues. Germline loops: CDR1 PRHDT, CDR2 FYEKMQ (reference sequence). The DNA of the CDR3 is TGTGCCAGCAGCTTCGGGGTTTACGCGCAGTACTTC. Its protein product is CASSFGVYAQYF.

This chain connects TRBV6-1 to TRBJ2-7; D is uncertain. Germline lookup yields CDR1 MNHNS and CDR2 SASEGT. V was clipped by 2 bases and J by 4 bases, with 6 bases between them. This CDR3 has 12 residues. The chain's CDR3 is CASSEWRYEQYF. The CDR3 DNA follows: TGTGCCAGCAGTGAATGGAGATACGAGCAGTACTTC.

V and J are TRBV11-1 and TRBJ2-5; a possible D gene is TRBD2 (5 bases). This CDR3 comprises 12 residues. The germline CDR1 and CDR2 sequences are SGHAT and FQDESV (reference sequence). V was shortened by 3 bases and J by 7 bases, with 9 bases between the two germline ends. This chain's CDR3 is CASSFGVGTQYF. DNA of the CDR3: TGTGCCAGCAGCTTCGGGGTTGGGACCCAGTACTTC.

The V gene is TRBV7-2, the J gene TRBJ2-2; weak D call: TRBD1 (6 bases). The CDR3 has 14 amino acids. The V end lost 5 bases, the J end lost 4 bases, and 11 bases lay between the germline ends. Germline CDR1 reads SGHTA; CDR2 reads FQGNSA. Written as DNA, the CDR3 is TGTGCCAGCAGCGCAACAGGGACCACCGGGGAGCTGTTTTTT. Amino acids: CASSATGTTGELFF.

This chain joins TRBV18 and TRBJ2-3, with a tentative D call TRBD2 (6 bases). CDR3 length equals 15 residues. The V and J ends lost 6 bases and 1 base respectively, with 14 bases between them. The germline V gene encodes CDR1 KGHSH and CDR2 LQKENI. The CDR3 sequence: CASSPVGGGTDTQYF. CDR3 DNA: TGTGCCAGCTCCCCCGTCGGAGGGGGCACAGATACGCAGTATTTT.

This sequence joins TRBV5-1 and TRBJ2-7, with TRBD1 identical over 8 bases. The CDR3 sequence is 15 residues long. Trimming at V came to 4 bases and at J to 1 base, leaving 7 bases not matched to a gene. The germline CDR1 and CDR2 sequences are SGHRS and YFSETQ. CDR3 coding DNA: TGCGCCAGCAGCCCAGGACAGGGCCTATCCTACGAGCAGTACTTC. As protein: CASSPGQGLSYEQYF.

Details on this clone: At the DNA level, this CDR3 is encoded by other sequences in the same sample as well. The rearrangement links TRBV29-1 to TRBJ1-1; no definite D call. This CDR3 spans 13 amino acids. CDR1 and CDR2 (germline): SQVTM, ANQGSEA. V was pared by 3 bases and J by 0 bases, with 8 bases between. CDR3 DNA sequence: TGCAGCGTTGAGGCGGGCCTGAACACTGAAGCTTTCTTT. It specifies CSVEAGLNTEAFF.

This rearrangement joins TRBV29-1 to TRBJ1-1; 8 positions agree with TRBD1. Germline V CDR1 and CDR2: SQVTM, ANQGSEA. The CDR3 runs 14 residues. J gave up 1 base and V 4 bases, and 5 bases lay outside the gene matches. In DNA form, the CDR3 reads TGCAGCGTTGGTGGGGGGACAGGGAACACTGAAGCTTTCTTT. This codes for CSVGGGTGNTEAFF.

The chain links TRBV25-1 to TRBJ1-1; D is unclear. V dropped 2 bases and J dropped 2 bases, with 6 bases sitting between them. The length of the CDR3 is 13 residues. The V gene's germline CDR1 is MGHDK and CDR2 SYGVNS. CDR3 sequence reads: CASSELLNTEAFF. The CDR3 nucleotides are TGTGCCAGCAGTGAACTATTAAACACTGAAGCTTTCTTT.

V usage is TRBV7-6 and J usage is TRBJ2-5, with D possibly matching TRBD1 (6 bases). Trimming shortened V by 1 base and J by 2 bases, and 14 bases separated the two germline ends. The germline gives CDR1 SGHVS, CDR2 FNYEAQ. There are 16 residues in the CDR3. The CDR3 DNA reads as TGTGCCAGCAGCTTAGTCCCAGACAGGCGGCAAGAGACCCAGTACTTC. Translation: CASSLVPDRRQETQYF.

The chain joins TRBV11-2 to TRBJ2-3; 8 bases fit TRBD1. Germline-derived CDR1 and CDR2 are SGHAT and FQNNGV. Trimming took 0 bases from V and 5 from J; bases not matched to a gene: 1. CDR3 length: 14 amino acids. Here the CDR3 DNA reads TGTGCCAGCAGCTTAGAACAGGGGGTAGATACGCAGTATTTT. Its translation is CASSLEQGVDTQYF.

The chain has TRBV7-6 and TRBJ1-6; the D gene is possibly TRBD1 (6 bases). Germline CDR1 SGHVS, CDR2 FNYEAQ. The CDR3 length is 14 residues. Trimming cost V 5 bases and J 7 bases, with 12 bases left between them. CDR3 residues: CASSPGTQNSPLHF. In DNA form, the CDR3 reads TGTGCCAGCAGCCCCGGGACACAAAATTCACCCCTCCACTTT.

V gene TRBV9 combines with J gene TRBJ2-3; TRBD2 agrees at 11 bases. V lost 2 bases to trimming and J lost 6 bases; unmatched junction nucleotides: 8. Germline V lookup: CDR1 SGDLS, CDR2 YYNGEE. The CDR3 spans 16 residues. The CDR3 loop reads CASSVGTSGGADTQYF. The DNA of the CDR3 is TGTGCCAGCAGCGTGGGGACTAGCGGAGGGGCGGATACGCAGTATTTT.

This clone has a single count. The chain couples TRBV9 to TRBJ2-6; 7 bases are a match to TRBD1. Germline CDR1 SGDLS, CDR2 YYNGEE. The CDR3 sequence is 16 residues long. With 3 bases clipped from V and 0 bases from J, the junction kept 3 bases outside the gene matches. The CDR3 here is CASSARDSSGANVLTF. CDR3 nucleotide sequence: TGTGCCAGCAGCGCAAGGGACAGCTCTGGGGCCAACGTCCTGACTTTC. Drawing the rest from reference TRBV9 and TRBJ2-6, the complete variable domain is DSGVTQTPKHLITATGQRVTLRCSPRSGDLSVYWYQQSLDQGLQFLIQYYNGEERAKGNILERFSAQQFPDLHSELNLSSLELGDSALYFCASSARDSSGANVLTFGAGSRLTVL.

CDR3 DNA sequence: TGTGCCAGCAGCTTCCGACTAGGTGGCGACACAGATACGCAGTATTTT. It encodes CASSFRLGGDTDTQYF. The chain joins TRBV13 to TRBJ2-3, with D possibly matching TRBD2 (6 bases). Trimming removed 3 bases at V and 2 bases at J, with 15 bases between. Germline V gives CDR1 PRHDT, CDR2 FYEKMQ (reference sequence). The CDR3 is 16 amino acids.

The V and J genes are TRBV28 and TRBJ1-2; D not certain. V was trimmed by 6 bases and J by 4 bases, leaving 15 bases between them. The CDR3 runs to 14 residues. The germline V gene has CDR1 MDHEN and CDR2 SYDVKM. The CDR3 region has the DNA TGTGCCAGCAGCCCCTCCCTAGGCGGCTATGGCTACACCTTC. Residues: CASSPSLGGYGYTF.

The rearrangement links TRBV23-1 to TRBJ2-7; D call uncertain. TRBV23-1 is recorded as an ORF, its role being uncertain. V was trimmed by 0 bases and J by 7 bases, leaving 10 bases between them. The CDR3 spans 13 residues. The CDR3 DNA reads as TGCGCCAGCAGTCAATCGAGAGCCGGTGAGCAGTACTTC. Residues: CASSQSRAGEQYF.

This rearrangement joins TRBV5-4 to TRBJ1-3; TRBD1 matches 8 bases. The V gene end was trimmed by 4 bases and the J gene end by 2 bases; junction bases not matched to a gene: 5. Germline V CDR1 and CDR2: SGHNT, YYREEE (reference sequence). There are 15 residues in the CDR3. The CDR3 nucleotides are TGTGCCAGCAGCAGTGCAGGGGGCACTGGAAACACCATATATTTT. Its translation is CASSSAGGTGNTIYF.

The V gene is TRBV19, the J gene TRBJ1-2; 9 nucleotides line up with TRBD1. The trim removed 5 bases at V and 3 bases at J, leaving 7 bases unmatched. Germline V gene sequence: CDR1 LNHDA, CDR2 SQIVND (reference sequence). The CDR3 sequence is 15 residues long. CDR3 sequence reads: CASSGGTGMDYGYTF. CDR3 DNA sequence: TGTGCCAGTAGTGGCGGGACAGGGATGGACTATGGCTACACCTTC.

This sequence joins TRBV27 and TRBJ1-2; TRBD1 matches 7 bases. The CDR3 covers 15 residues. V lost 4 bases, J lost 2 bases, and 7 bases stayed unmatched. Looked up from germline, CDR1 is MNHEY and CDR2 is SMNVEV (reference sequence). The CDR3 region has the DNA TGTGCCAGCAGTTCAGGACAGGCAATCAACTATGGCTACACCTTC. It yields the protein CASSSGQAINYGYTF.